Following are 15 T cell receptor beta chains from one sample sequenced in a study of cytomegalovirus exposure and HLA in healthy donors. Primers: 60 Vbeta forward and 13 Jbeta reverse. Profiled with immunoSEQ multiplex PCR; TCRdb holds only in-frame clones, not every one. The data show over 70,000 clones, roughly 70% seen once. Sequencing used PBMCs. The receptors were gathered from a man in his thirties or forties in good health and CMV-seronegative.

The chain has TRBV6-4 and TRBJ2-2; 8 bases align to TRBD1. The CDR3 sequence is 15 residues long. V gave up 5 bases and J gave up 3 bases; unmatched junction bases: 5. CDR1 and CDR2 (germline): MRHNA, SNTAGT. CDR3 bases: TGTGCCAGCAGTCCGACAGGGGTTGACACCGGGGAGCTGTTTTTT. This sequence encodes CASSPTGVDTGELFF.

This clone was found a few times. The chain recombines TRBV28 with TRBJ2-7; the match to TRBD2 covers 11 bases. The junction had 4 bases not matched to a gene; V was cut back by 5 bases and J by 4 bases. This CDR3 spans 14 amino acids. The germline V gene encodes CDR1 MDHEN and CDR2 SYDVKM. For the CDR3, the DNA is TGTGCCAGCAGTCCCGGGACTAGCGGATACGAGCAGTACTTC. Residues: CASSPGTSGYEQYF.

The chain employs TRBV19 and TRBJ1-5, with D unclear. Germline loops: CDR1 LNHDA, CDR2 SQIVND (reference sequence). The V gene lost 0 bases and the J gene lost 3 bases, with 6 bases spanning the gap. CDR3 length equals 14 residues. The CDR3 here is CASSIDIHNQPQHF. The CDR3 region has the DNA TGTGCCAGTAGTATAGACATACACAATCAGCCCCAGCATTTT. Filled out from reference TRBV19 and TRBJ1-5, the complete variable domain reads DGGITQSPKYLFRKEGQNVTLSCEQNLNHDAMYWYRQDPGQGLRLIYYSQIVNDFQKGDIAEGYSVSREKKESFPLTVTSAQKNPTAFYLCASSIDIHNQPQHFGDGTRLSIL.

The chain carries TRBV30 and TRBJ2-2, with 11 bases that match TRBD1. This CDR3 region has 14 residues. V shed 7 bases and J 6 bases; nucleotides not matched to a gene: 7. Looked up from germline, CDR1 is GTSNPN and CDR2 is SVGIG (reference sequence). The CDR3 protein is CASLGTGGSGELFF. In nucleotides, the CDR3 is TGTGCCTCGTTGGGGACAGGGGGGTCCGGGGAGCTGTTTTTT.

The chain joins TRBV27 to TRBJ2-1; 12 bases are a match to TRBD1. The CDR3 spans 16 residues. Trimming cost V 6 bases and J 7 bases; bases outside gene matches: 10. Germline-derived CDR1 and CDR2 are MNHEY and SMNVEV (reference sequence). CDR3 sequence: CASSDVRDRGLNEQFF. The CDR3 DNA sequence: TGTGCCAGCAGCGACGTCCGGGACAGGGGGCTTAATGAGCAGTTCTTC.

This clone was seen a few times. The gene calls are TRBV5-1 and TRBJ1-4; perhaps TRBD1 as D (6 bases). The CDR3 totals 14 residues. The V gene's germline CDR1 is SGHRS and CDR2 YFSETQ. Trimming pared 4 bases from V and 2 bases from J, leaving 9 bases between. The CDR3 coding sequence is TGCGCCAGCAGCGGGCAGGGGACTAATGAAAAACTGTTTTTT. This translates into CASSGQGTNEKLFF.

The rearrangement uses TRBV10-3 and TRBJ2-1; TRBD2 might be the D (6 bases). Looked up from germline, CDR1 is ENHRY and CDR2 is SYGVKD. The V end lost 7 bases, the J end lost 5 bases, and 15 bases lay between the germline ends. The CDR3 has 14 amino acids. In DNA form, the CDR3 reads TGTGCCATCACCCGGCGGGGCGGAGACAATGAGCAGTTCTTC. This sequence encodes CAITRRGGDNEQFF.

CDR3 region: CASSASRSGELFF. As DNA, the CDR3 is TGTGCCAGCAGCGCATCACGGTCCGGGGAGCTGTTTTTT. The J gene is TRBJ2-2, the V gene TRBV11-1, with unresolved D. The V gene lost 5 bases and the J gene lost 6 bases, with 10 bases spanning the gap. The CDR3 spans 13 residues. In germline, CDR1 is SGHAT, CDR2 FQDESV (reference sequence).

The V gene is TRBV18, the J gene TRBJ2-3, with 12 bases fitting TRBD2. J was trimmed by 5 bases and V by 3 bases; bases with no gene match: 9. The V gene's germline CDR1 is KGHSH and CDR2 LQKENI. This CDR3 region has 17 residues. This CDR3 is CASSPGLAGASEDTQYF. For the CDR3, the DNA is TGTGCCAGCTCACCGGGACTAGCGGGCGCTTCGGAAGATACGCAGTATTTT.

The gene calls are TRBV18 and TRBJ2-7; TRBD1 matches 9 bases. J was trimmed by 2 bases and V by 2 bases; bases with no gene match: 4. The CDR3 runs to 15 residues. Germline V gene data show CDR1 as KGHSH and CDR2 as LQKENI. The DNA for the CDR3 is TGTGCCAGCTCACCATTCGGGACAGGGACCTACGAGCAGTACTTC. This gives the protein CASSPFGTGTYEQYF.

V and J are TRBV30 and TRBJ2-2; 9 bases are a match to TRBD1. The CDR3 has 14 amino acids. The germline V gene encodes CDR1 GTSNPN and CDR2 SVGIG (reference sequence). Trimming at V came to 4 bases and at J to 4 bases, leaving 4 bases not matched to a gene. CDR3 region: CAWTGTGSTGELFF. DNA for the CDR3: TGTGCCTGGACCGGGACAGGGTCCACCGGGGAGCTGTTTTTT.

J is TRBJ2-4 and V is TRBV4-3, with D tentatively TRBD2 (6 bases). Germline CDR1 is LGHNA and CDR2 is YSLEER. This CDR3 is 15 amino acids long. V gave up 1 base and J gave up 7 bases, with 14 bases separating them. Here the CDR3 DNA reads TGCGCCAGCAGCCAAGTGGCCGGGGGAAAGAACATTCAGTACTTC. Amino acid sequence: CASSQVAGGKNIQYF.

The chain uses TRBV20-1 and TRBJ2-3; D perhaps matches TRBD2 (5 bases). Germline-derived CDR1 and CDR2 are DFQATT and SNEGSKA (reference sequence). The CDR3 has 11 amino acids. The CDR3 sequence is CSIAGADTQYF. DNA of the CDR3: TGCAGCATCGCGGGCGCAGATACGCAGTATTTT.

This chain connects TRBV20-1 to TRBJ2-1; TRBD1 matches 8 bases. The germline CDR1 and CDR2 sequences are DFQATT and SNEGSKA (reference sequence). The length of the CDR3 is 11 residues. Germline trimming cut 6 bases from V and 6 bases from J; bases unmatched to any gene: 1. The CDR3 DNA sequence: TGCAGTGCCACAGGGGGCAATGAGCAGTTCTTC. It translates to CSATGGNEQFF.

The chain uses TRBV12-5 and TRBJ2-1, with 8 bases lining up with TRBD1. The CDR3 runs 13 residues. Germline assignment: CDR1 LGHNT and CDR2 FRNRAP. With 6 bases clipped from V and 7 bases from J, the junction kept 5 bases outside the gene matches. CDR3 amino acids: CASGGQGSNEQFF. In DNA, the CDR3 is TGTGCTAGTGGCGGACAGGGCTCGAATGAGCAGTTCTTC.